This T cell receptor beta chain was recorded in a study of tissue T cells after allogeneic stem cell transplantation. Time point indicated: mouse harvest day 7 after allogeneic transplant. Tail vein injection delivered 10^7 T-cell-depleted bone marrow cells and 10^6 splenic CD5+ T cells. This clone was found a few times. Here the gene names and germline are mouse. Clones were sequenced by immunoSEQ multiplex PCR, and TCRdb holds only the in-frame ones, with some missing. The sample holds roughly 7,500 clones, 50% seen once. Input material: lymph node tissue. This sequence originates from a female BALB/c mouse given C57BL/6 T cells with graft-versus-host disease after an allogeneic hematopoietic cell transplant.

The CDR3 sequence: CASSDAGSDYTF. Partial CDR3 DNA: TGTGCCAGCAGTGATGCGGGCTCCGACTACACC. The chain carries TRBV13-3 and TRBJ1-2; D not certain. From the germline J gene comes the end of the CDR3, since the read stops 1 residue before it. The CDR3 spans 12 residues. CDR1 is NNHDY, CDR2 SYVADS, per germline. V was cut by 0 bases and J by 4 bases, with 4 bases left in between.